Reported below is one T cell receptor (beta chain). This entry comes from a study of blood T cell repertoires in COVID-19. Some clones are missing from TCRdb's copy, which holds only in-frame ones; the method was immunoSEQ multiplex PCR. In the table there are about 260,000 clones, more than 70% of which are singletons. This CDR3 has 15 amino acids. Trimming shortened V by 5 bases and J by 2 bases, and 13 bases separated the two germline ends. Germline-derived CDR1 and CDR2 are PRHDT and FYEKMQ (reference sequence). V usage is TRBV13 and J usage is TRBJ2-1; possible D gene TRBD1, 5 bases. The sequenced sample consisted of peripheral blood. The receptor was isolated from a woman aged 50 to 60 with acute or convalescent COVID-19. The CDR3 DNA follows: TGTGCCAGCAGCCTATTCGACAGAGCCTACAATGAGCAGTTCTTC. Its translation is CASSLFDRAYNEQFF.